Presented here are 18 T cell receptor beta chains from one specimen sequenced in a study of OX40 agonist ivuxolimab in advanced cancers. Libraries were prepared by immunoSEQ multiplex PCR; TCRdb keeps only in-frame clonotypes and omits some of them. The sample carries 66,000 or so clones, roughly 85% recorded once. The sequences come from CD4+ or CD8+ T cells sorted from blood, collected in a trial of the OX40 agonist ivuxolimab. All receptors derive from an adult with an advanced solid tumor such as melanoma, head and neck, liver or kidney cancer.

The chain links TRBV29-1 to TRBJ2-2; D gene unclear. The V end was cut by 4 bases, the J end by 0 bases, with 9 bases between. The CDR3 sequence is 14 residues long. The germline V gene has CDR1 SQVTM and CDR2 ANQGSEA. CDR3 in amino acids: CSVARESNTGELFF. CDR3 bases: TGCAGCGTTGCGAGAGAATCGAACACCGGGGAGCTGTTTTTT.

V and J are TRBV6-1 and TRBJ1-3; 9 bases agree with TRBD1. Germline values: CDR1 MNHNS, CDR2 SASEGT. The CDR3 is made up of 16 amino acids. With V trimmed by 4 bases and J by 4 bases, 8 bases remained unmatched. In DNA form, the CDR3 reads TGTGCCAGCAGTGTAATAAACAGGGGGCCAGGAAACACCATATATTTT. Its protein product is CASSVINRGPGNTIYF.

This chain links TRBV7-2 with TRBJ2-3, with TRBD2 as a possible D gene (5 bases). Germline CDR1 is SGHTA and CDR2 is FQGNSA. The V and J ends lost 4 bases and 1 base respectively, with 15 bases between them. The CDR3 totals 16 residues. The CDR3 protein is CASSSRRGAGTDTQYF. CDR3 DNA: TGTGCCAGCAGCTCCCGCCGGGGAGCGGGCACAGATACGCAGTATTTT.

As DNA, the CDR3 is TGCAGTGCTCGGGCCACAGATACGCAGTATTTT. This sequence encodes CSARATDTQYF. V and J are TRBV20-1 and TRBJ2-3; no reliable D call. The germline V gene has CDR1 DFQATT and CDR2 SNEGSKA (reference sequence). The CDR3 is 11 amino acids. Trimming took 5 bases from V and 2 from J, leaving 5 bases between them.

J is TRBJ2-2 and V is TRBV9; D uncertain. Germline V lookup: CDR1 SGDLS, CDR2 YYNGEE. The CDR3 is 16 residues long. The V gene lost 4 bases and the J gene lost 0 bases, with 13 bases spanning the gap. The CDR3 region is CASSPLVGTNTGELFF. CDR3 bases: TGTGCCAGCAGCCCCCTGGTCGGTACGAACACCGGGGAGCTGTTTTTT.

There are a few counts of this clone. The CDR3 DNA reads TGTGCCACCGGGACAGGGACGGGAGGGGCCAACGTCCTGACTTTC. Encoded protein: CATGTGTGGANVLTF. The gene calls are TRBV19 and TRBJ2-6, with 9 bases aligning to TRBD1. Germline CDR1 and CDR2: LNHDA and SQIVND (reference sequence). V lost 10 bases, J lost 4 bases, and 8 bases stayed unmatched. CDR3 length: 15 residues.

V gene TRBV30 combines with J gene TRBJ2-3; D gene uncertain. The CDR3 sequence is 13 residues long. Germline CDR1 reads GTSNPN; CDR2 reads SVGIG (reference sequence). Between the trimmed V and J ends, which lost 2 bases and 4 bases, there was a span of 10 bases. This CDR3 reads CAWSRDGADTQYF. DNA of the CDR3: TGTGCCTGGAGTAGGGATGGGGCAGATACGCAGTATTTT.

The chain joins TRBV5-6 to TRBJ1-2, with a possible D match to TRBD1 (6 bases). The CDR3 runs 14 residues. With 0 bases removed from V and 5 bases from J, the gap between germline ends came to 11 bases. Per the germline V gene, CDR1 is SGHDT and CDR2 is YYEEEE. CDR3 protein: CASSLVGGIYGYTF. CDR3 coding DNA: TGTGCCAGCAGCTTGGTAGGGGGAATTTATGGCTACACCTTC.

This chain joins TRBV10-1 and TRBJ2-2, with D tentatively TRBD2 (5 bases). CDR1 is WNHNN and CDR2 is SYGVQD in the germline V gene (reference sequence). The ends were cut back, 3 bases at V and 0 bases at J, with 8 bases in the middle. CDR3 length: 15 residues. The CDR3 sequence: CASSDPGSNTGELFF. Here the CDR3 DNA reads TGCGCCAGCAGTGATCCGGGATCGAACACCGGGGAGCTGTTTTTT.

The rearrangement links TRBV15 to TRBJ1-1, with D unresolved. Germline CDR1 LNHNV, CDR2 YYDKDF (reference sequence). CDR3 size: 15 residues. V was pared by 3 bases and J by 11 bases, with 22 bases between. This CDR3 is CATSSGSRTGSTAFF. The CDR3 DNA is TGTGCCACCAGCAGTGGCTCCAGGACTGGGTCAACGGCTTTCTTT.

The chain couples TRBV7-8 to TRBJ1-2; 9 bases match TRBD1. Germline assignment: CDR1 SGHVS and CDR2 FQNEAQ. V trimming: 5 bases; J trimming: 9 bases; junction bases outside the gene matches: 10. The CDR3 runs 14 residues. This chain's CDR3 is CASSLPGQGTSYTF. CDR3 nucleotide sequence: TGTGCCAGCAGCCTCCCGGGACAGGGTACTAGCTACACCTTC.

This rearrangement joins TRBV29-1 to TRBJ1-2; D unclear. Trimming left V 0 bases short and J 8 bases short, with 10 bases between. The germline CDR1 and CDR2 sequences are SQVTM and ANQGSEA. This CDR3 is 12 amino acids long. The CDR3 DNA reads TGCAGCGTTGAAGACGATTCGGGAGGCTACACCTTC. The encoded protein is CSVEDDSGGYTF.

The chain uses TRBV19 and TRBJ2-3, with D perhaps assigned TRBD1 or TRBD2 (5 bases each). With 6 bases removed from V and 8 bases from J, the gap between germline ends came to 24 bases. There are 16 residues in the CDR3. Per germline, CDR1 LNHDA and CDR2 SQIVND (reference sequence). In nucleotides, the CDR3 is TGTGCCAGTAGCCGATATTGGGACCGTGTGGGTGTTACGCAGTATTTT. It translates to CASSRYWDRVGVTQYF.

In its sample, this clone was seen once. The chain has TRBV7-2 and TRBJ2-1; the match to TRBD2 covers 9 bases. The CDR3 contains 15 residues. The germline V gene has CDR1 SGHTA and CDR2 FQGNSA. After removal of 2 bases from V and 9 bases from J, the junction contained 8 bases not matched to a gene. CDR3 sequence reads: CASSLLAGGPGEQFF. The CDR3 nucleotides read TGTGCCAGCAGCTTACTTGCGGGAGGGCCGGGTGAGCAGTTCTTC.

The chain carries TRBV7-9 and TRBJ1-6; D unclear. Germline V gene sequence: CDR1 SEHNR, CDR2 FQNEAQ (reference sequence). The CDR3 runs to 12 residues. V shed 1 base and J shed 10 bases, with 5 bases lying between them. The CDR3 sequence is CASSLEGSPLHF. Here the CDR3 DNA reads TGTGCCAGCAGCTTAGAGGGCTCACCCCTCCACTTT. Full variable domain (missing parts from reference TRBV7-9 and TRBJ1-6): DTGVSQNPRHKITKRGQNVTFRCDPISEHNRLYWYRQTLGQGPEFLTYFQNEAQLEKSRLLSDRFSAERPKGSFSTLEIQRTEQGDSAMYLCASSLEGSPLHFGNGTRLTVT.

This clone has only a few counts. The rearrangement uses TRBV5-1 and TRBJ2-1, with 8 nucleotides matching TRBD2. The V gene end was trimmed by 6 bases and the J gene end by 5 bases; junction bases not matched to a gene: 10. Germline CDR1 and CDR2: SGHRS and YFSETQ. The CDR3 contains 15 residues. In DNA form, the CDR3 reads TGCGCCAGCAATAGAGTTAGCGGGACCAACAATGAGCAGTTCTTC. Protein product: CASNRVSGTNNEQFF.

The chain is built from TRBV10-3 and TRBJ2-7; 13 bases are a match to TRBD2. J was trimmed by 2 bases and V by 4 bases; bases with no gene match: 2. There are 15 residues in the CDR3. Germline CDR1 ENHRY, CDR2 SYGVKD. The CDR3 loop reads CAISGTSGRTYEQYF. The DNA for the CDR3 is TGTGCCATCAGTGGGACTAGCGGGAGAACCTACGAGCAGTACTTC.

V usage is TRBV4-1 and J usage is TRBJ2-5, with 11 bases identical to TRBD2. Germline values: CDR1 MGHRA, CDR2 YSYEKL. The ends lost 0 bases at V and 2 bases at J; junction bases unmatched: 5. The CDR3 has 17 residues. The CDR3, as DNA: TGCGCCAGCAGCCAAGATCGACTAGCGGGATATCAAGAGACCCAGTACTTC. Translation gives CASSQDRLAGYQETQYF.